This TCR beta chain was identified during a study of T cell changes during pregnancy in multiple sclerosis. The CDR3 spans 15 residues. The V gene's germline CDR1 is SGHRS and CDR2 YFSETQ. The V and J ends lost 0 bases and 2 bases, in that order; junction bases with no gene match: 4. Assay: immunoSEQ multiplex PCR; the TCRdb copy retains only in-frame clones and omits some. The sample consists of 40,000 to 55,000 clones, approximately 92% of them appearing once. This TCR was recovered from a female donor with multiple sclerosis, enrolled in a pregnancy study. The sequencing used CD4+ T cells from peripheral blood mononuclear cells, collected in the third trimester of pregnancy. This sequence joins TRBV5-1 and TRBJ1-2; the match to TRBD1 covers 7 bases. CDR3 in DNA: TGCGCCAGCAGCTTGGGCCAAGGGGGCAACTATGGCTACACCTTC. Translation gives CASSLGQGGNYGYTF.